This T cell receptor (beta chain) was documented in a study of STAT5B mutations in CD4+ large granular lymphocyte leukemia. Study results and caveats: The CD4+ versus CD8+ T-LGLL clonality difference may reflect limited sample size.

Comments on this clone: The antigen remains unidentified.

Germline V gives CDR1 SGHDN, CDR2 FVKESK. This CDR3 has 13 residues. The J segment lost 4 bases and the V segment lost 5 bases, leaving 3 bases of the junction unmatched. Libraries were prepared by immunoSEQ multiplex PCR; TCRdb keeps only in-frame clonotypes and omits some of them. There are 20,000 or so clones in the sample; 65% to 85% occur only once, and less than 15% lies in the top ten. V gene TRBV14 combines with J gene TRBJ1-1, with 8 nucleotides matching TRBD1. Sequencing used CD4+ T cells from blood buffy coats. The TCR sequence derives from a human donor in good health. For the CDR3, the DNA is TGTGCCAGCAGCGGACAGGGTGGCACTGAAGCTTTCTTT. This translates into CASSGQGGTEAFF.